Shown below are 32 T cell receptor beta chains from a single sample sequenced in a study of regulatory T cells in long-lasting Graves disease. Noted time point: persistent/refractory GD, antithyroid drugs over 5 years with positive TRAb. The authors made the TCR library using RNA they extracted from PBMCs. Arm-PCR of CDR3 regions with iRepertoire HTBI primers generated TCR beta libraries. In TCRdb, the multiplex PCR reads were re-called with MiXCR into one record per CDR3 protein. The repertoire holds fewer than 400,000 distinct CDR3 sequences, with roughly 20% as singletons. Specimen: peripheral blood mononuclear cells (PBMCs), collected when the disease was refractory, from a patient treated with antithyroid drugs. These TCRs come from a female donor with Graves disease.

This chain uses TRBV6-1 with TRBJ1-5; TRBD1 might be the D (5 bases). CDR3 length: 13 residues. Germline loops: CDR1 MNHNS, CDR2 SASEGT. Trimming took 5 bases from V and 6 from J, leaving 11 bases between them. CDR3 bases: TGTGCCAGCAGTCGGCTTGGGGGTCAGCCCCAGCATTTT. It codes for CASSRLGGQPQHF.

This clonotype was observed at least ten times. The rearrangement joins TRBV7-2 to TRBJ1-5, with D perhaps TRBD1 (6 bases). Germline V lookup: CDR1 SGHTA, CDR2 FQGNSA. The V and J ends lost 0 bases and 0 bases respectively, with 6 bases between them. The CDR3 is made up of 15 amino acids. This chain's CDR3 is CASSLAGGSNQPQHF. The CDR3 DNA reads TGTGCCAGCAGCTTAGCAGGGGGTAGCAATCAGCCCCAGCATTTT.

The rearrangement joins TRBV12-3 or TRBV12-4 to TRBJ2-1; 9 nucleotides agree with TRBD2. This CDR3 spans 15 amino acids. J gave up 7 bases and V 2 bases, and 6 bases lay outside the gene matches. CDR3 loop: CASSLKRGARNEQFF. The CDR3 DNA reads as TGTGCCAGCAGTTTAAAGCGGGGGGCCAGAAATGAGCAGTTCTTC.

This clonotype was recorded only once. This likely comes from a read error, as the CDR3 has no conserved phenylalanine or tryptophan at its end. The chain employs TRBV6-5 and TRBJ1-1; possibly TRBD1 for D (5 bases). V dropped 7 bases and J dropped 0 bases, with 24 bases sitting between them. The length of the CDR3 is 18 residues. The germline V gene encodes CDR1 MNHEY and CDR2 SVGAGI. CDR3 in amino acids: CASNYEGSPRDMNTEAFL. The CDR3 DNA is TGTGCCAGCAATTATGAGGGGTCTCCGAGGGATATGAACACTGAAGCTTTCCTT.

This clonotype came up a few times. The rearrangement joins TRBV12-3 or TRBV12-4 to TRBJ2-5, with D unclear. V was trimmed by 3 bases and J by 2 bases, leaving 10 bases between them. The CDR3 contains 14 residues. The DNA for the CDR3 is TGTGCCAGCAGTTTCATCCAGGCGCAAGAGACCCAGTACTTC. Translating gives CASSFIQAQETQYF.

This clonotype was picked up a small number of times. The V gene is TRBV5-1, the J gene TRBJ2-7; TRBD1 matches at 7 bases. This CDR3 has 16 residues. Germline trimming cut 4 bases from V and 2 bases from J; bases unmatched to any gene: 12. The germline gives CDR1 SGHRS, CDR2 YFSETQ. Here the CDR3 reads CASSLVPPGQPYEQYF. CDR3 DNA sequence: TGCGCCAGCAGCCTTGTACCCCCGGGACAGCCCTACGAGCAGTACTTC.

This clonotype has at least ten counts. This chain connects TRBV10-2 to TRBJ2-5, with 8 positions matching TRBD1. CDR1 WSHSY and CDR2 SAAADI come from the germline V gene. V trimming: 3 bases; J trimming: 4 bases; junction bases outside the gene matches: 4. The CDR3 sequence is 14 residues long. Written as DNA, the CDR3 is TGCGCCAGCAGTGAATTCCAGGGGGCAGAGACCCAGTACTTC. Translation gives CASSEFQGAETQYF.

This clonotype was counted a few times. The rearrangement uses TRBV7-6 and TRBJ1-2; D not resolved. The V and J ends lost 8 bases and 4 bases respectively, with 11 bases between them. This CDR3 comprises 12 residues. Germline loops: CDR1 SGHVS, CDR2 FNYEAQ. The CDR3 DNA follows: TGTGCCAGCGAAAGGGCAGGCTATGGCTACACCTTC. Its translation: CASERAGYGYTF.

This clonotype was seen many times. The chain couples TRBV27 to TRBJ2-4, with 7 nucleotides matching TRBD1. The CDR3 is made up of 16 amino acids. Germline CDR1 reads MNHEY; CDR2 reads SMNVEV (reference sequence). V gave up 3 bases and J gave up 1 base; unmatched junction bases: 6. The CDR3 reads CASSFYRQGAKNIQYF. The CDR3 coding sequence is TGTGCCAGCAGTTTTTATCGACAGGGCGCCAAAAACATTCAGTACTTC.

This clonotype was counted at least ten times. The chain uses TRBV11-3 and TRBJ2-5, with D uncertain. Germline V lookup: CDR1 SGHNT, CDR2 YENEEA. The CDR3 extends over 15 amino acids. Trimming removed 3 bases from V and 1 base from J, with 12 bases in between. CDR3 protein: CASSFGGTPQETQYF. The CDR3 DNA reads as TGTGCCAGCAGCTTCGGTGGTACCCCCCAAGAGACCCAGTACTTC.

This clonotype was detected a few times. The chain recombines TRBV6-2 or TRBV6-3 with TRBJ2-3; 10 bases map to TRBD2. Germline CDR1 MNHEY, CDR2 SVGEGT. The CDR3 is made up of 17 amino acids. V gave up 5 bases and J gave up 6 bases; unmatched junction bases: 14. The CDR3 loop reads CASSKLTLAGVGDTQYF. The DNA of the CDR3 is TGTGCCAGCAGTAAGCTAACCCTAGCGGGAGTTGGGGATACGCAGTATTTT.

This clonotype turned up a few times. Possible read error: a much larger clone is one base away. The missing conserved phenylalanine or tryptophan at the end of this CDR3 makes a read error likely. The V call is TRBV11-2, the J call TRBJ2-7; D may be TRBD2 (7 bases). V dropped 6 bases and J dropped 4 bases, with 25 bases sitting between them. CDR1 is SGHAT and CDR2 is FQNNGV in the germline V gene. The CDR3 length is 17 residues. The CDR3 loop is CASSQGPGLAGAYEQYS. The CDR3 DNA follows: TGTGCCAGCAGTCAGGGGCCGGGGTTGGCGGGAGCTTACGAGCAGTACTCC.

This clonotype was detected many times. This chain uses TRBV12-3 or TRBV12-4 with TRBJ1-2; tentatively, D is TRBD1 (5 bases). Deletions cut 0 bases from V and 3 bases from J, with 11 bases between. This CDR3 spans 15 amino acids. DNA for the CDR3: TGTGCCAGCAGTTTAGCTGGGGGGAGGTACTATGGCTACACCTTC. Translating gives CASSLAGGRYYGYTF.

This clonotype has only a few counts. This rearrangement joins TRBV7-9 to TRBJ1-1; 8 nucleotides agree with TRBD1. The CDR3 consists of 16 residues. Germline V gene data show CDR1 as SEHNR and CDR2 as FQNEAQ (reference sequence). V dropped 5 bases and J dropped 1; count of bases not matched to a gene: 9. The CDR3 sequence: CASSNRGRHGNTEAFF. Written as DNA, the CDR3 is TGTGCCAGCAGCAACAGGGGGAGGCACGGGAACACTGAAGCTTTCTTT.

This chain links TRBV3-1 with TRBJ2-2; D perhaps matches TRBD1 (5 bases). V was clipped by 6 bases and J by 6 bases, with 20 bases between them. CDR3 length: 16 residues. The V gene's germline CDR1 is LGHDT and CDR2 YNNKEL (reference sequence). Here the CDR3 reads CASRATGPLGPGELFF. CDR3 in DNA: TGTGCCAGCAGAGCTACAGGCCCTCTCGGCCCCGGGGAGCTGTTTTTT.

CDR3 nucleotides: TGCAGTGCCATAGGACAGAACCAAGAGACCCAGTACTTC. This sequence encodes CSAIGQNQETQYF. V gene TRBV20-1 combines with J gene TRBJ2-5; D possibly corresponds to TRBD1 (6 bases). From germline, CDR1 is DFQATT and CDR2 SNEGSKA (reference sequence). This CDR3 contains 13 residues. Trimming pared 6 bases from V and 0 bases from J, leaving 11 bases between.

This chain uses TRBV7-3 with TRBJ2-5, with 11 bases aligning to TRBD2. Looked up from germline, CDR1 is SGHTA and CDR2 is FQGTGA. This CDR3 is 14 amino acids long. After removal of 4 bases from V and 7 bases from J, the junction contained 5 bases not matched to a gene. CDR3 nucleotides: TGTGCCAGCAGCTCCGGAGGGACTAGCGGGACCCAGTACTTC. This gives the protein CASSSGGTSGTQYF. The full variable domain, in which reference TRBV7-3 and TRBJ2-5 provide the parts outside the CDR3, is GAGVSQTPSNKVTEKGKYVELRCDPISGHTALYWYRQSLGQGPEFLIYFQGTGAADDSGLPNDRFFAVRPEGSVSTLKIQRTERGDSAVYLCASSSGGTSGTQYFGPGTRLLVL.

This clonotype was seen repeatedly, ten times or more. The rearrangement joins TRBV6-9 to TRBJ1-2, with 7 bases matching TRBD1. The CDR3 loop spans 13 amino acids. The V gene's germline CDR1 is MNHGY and CDR2 SVAAGI. Trimming took 4 bases from V and 6 from J; bases not matched to a gene: 5. CDR3 sequence reads: CASSSEGQNGYTF. The CDR3 coding sequence is TGTGCCAGCAGTTCCGAGGGACAGAATGGCTACACCTTC.

For this clonotype: A junction boundary mismatches the germline segment, possibly from a read error. The chain is built from TRBV7-2 and TRBJ2-7; D gene unclear. The CDR3 runs 11 residues. Germline assignment: CDR1 SGHTA and CDR2 FQGNSA. This chain's CDR3 is CAGSFGYEQYF. The CDR3, as DNA: TGTGCCGGCAGCTTCGGGTACGAGCAGTACTTC.

This clonotype was detected ten times or more. The J gene is TRBJ1-1, the V gene TRBV7-2; possibly TRBD1 for D (6 bases). Trimming removed 2 bases at V and 1 base at J, with 14 bases between. The CDR3 extends over 16 amino acids. Germline V CDR1 and CDR2: SGHTA, FQGNSA. CDR3 protein: CASSLRGRGGNTEAFF. The CDR3 nucleotides read TGTGCCAGCAGCTTAAGAGGCAGAGGGGGGAACACTGAAGCTTTCTTT.

In its sample, this clonotype was seen a few times. V and J are TRBV7-9 and TRBJ2-7, with D maybe TRBD1 (6 bases). The CDR3 is made up of 12 amino acids. Trimming pared 8 bases from V and 3 bases from J, leaving 11 bases between. The germline V gene has CDR1 SEHNR and CDR2 FQNEAQ (reference sequence). In DNA form, the CDR3 reads TGTGCCAGCGGCTCACAGGGCTACGAGCAGTACTTC. Translating it yields CASGSQGYEQYF.

This clonotype was seen a few times. The genes are TRBV27 and TRBJ2-7; 7 bases are shared with TRBD1. The CDR3 runs to 14 residues. CDR1 and CDR2 from the germline V gene are MNHEY and SMNVEV (reference sequence). Losses at the gene ends were 3 bases for V and 6 bases for J; bases not matched to a gene: 8. CDR3 residues: CASSFFTGDREQYF. CDR3 DNA sequence: TGTGCCAGCAGTTTCTTTACAGGGGATCGCGAGCAGTACTTC.

The table lists this clonotype with many counts. The CDR3 loop is CATSDPASTSGRNEQYF. As DNA, the CDR3 is TGTGCCACCAGTGACCCTGCCAGCACTAGCGGGAGGAACGAGCAGTACTTC. This chain connects TRBV24-1 to TRBJ2-7; 12 bases agree with TRBD2. Germline V gives CDR1 KGHDR, CDR2 SFDVKD. The CDR3 totals 17 residues. The J segment lost 5 bases and the V segment lost 4 bases, leaving 11 bases of the junction unmatched.

This clonotype was picked up many times. CDR3 protein: CASSGGGGRGTGELFF. Written as DNA, the CDR3 is TGTGCCAGCAGTGGCGGAGGAGGCAGGGGGACCGGGGAGCTGTTTTTT. The rearrangement joins TRBV6-1 to TRBJ2-2; 7 bases agree with TRBD1. The CDR3 contains 16 residues. The V and J ends lost 4 bases and 5 bases, in that order; junction bases with no gene match: 10. CDR1 and CDR2 from the germline V gene are MNHNS and SASEGT.

This clonotype showed up just a few times. The chain combines TRBV11-2 with TRBJ2-7, with D perhaps TRBD1 (6 bases). The CDR3 is made up of 15 amino acids. Per germline, CDR1 SGHAT and CDR2 FQNNGV. V was trimmed by 5 bases and J by 2 bases, leaving 16 bases between them. The CDR3 DNA reads TGTGCCAGCAGCCAGGGACACATCTACGCCTACGAGCAGTACTTC. Translation gives CASSQGHIYAYEQYF.

This clonotype has a handful of counts. V is TRBV7-8 and J is TRBJ2-3; 9 bases are shared with TRBD1. J lost 1 base, V lost 5 bases, and 7 bases had no gene match. CDR1 and CDR2 from the germline V gene are SGHVS and FQNEAQ. The CDR3 extends over 16 amino acids. CDR3 nucleotide sequence: TGTGCCAGCAGCGTTCACAGGGGGCAGGGCACAGATACGCAGTATTTT. This sequence encodes CASSVHRGQGTDTQYF.

The chain is built from TRBV30 and TRBJ2-7, with a possible D match to TRBD2 (6 bases). Trimming pared 4 bases from V and 2 bases from J, leaving 9 bases between. Germline lookup yields CDR1 GTSNPN and CDR2 SVGIG (reference sequence). The CDR3 is 12 residues long. CDR3 DNA: TGTGCCTGGATTGGCGGGACCTACGAGCAGTACTTC. Amino acids: CAWIGGTYEQYF.

The chain joins TRBV5-1 to TRBJ2-7; possibly TRBD2 for D (6 bases). Trimming removed 0 bases from V and 7 bases from J, with 17 bases in between. This CDR3 has 15 residues. CDR1 SGHRS and CDR2 YFSETQ come from the germline V gene. CDR3 sequence reads: CASSLAAGQIGEQYF. CDR3 in DNA: TGCGCCAGCAGCTTGGCGGCGGGGCAGATTGGGGAGCAGTACTTC. The complete variable domain, with remaining parts taken from reference TRBV5-1 and TRBJ2-7, reads KAGVTQTPRYLIKTRGQQVTLSCSPISGHRSVSWYQQTPGQGLQFLFEYFSETQRNKGNFPGRFSGRQFSNSRSEMNVSTLELGDSALYLCASSLAAGQIGEQYFGPGTRLTVT.

This clonotype occurred a few times. V and J are TRBV15 and TRBJ2-7; possibly TRBD1 for D (6 bases). The CDR3 sequence is 15 residues long. V lost 5 bases to trimming and J lost 6 bases, with 20 bases between them. Germline loops: CDR1 LNHNV, CDR2 YYDKDF (reference sequence). The CDR3: CATSPHGTRGREQYF. The CDR3 DNA reads as TGTGCCACCAGCCCACACGGGACAAGGGGACGCGAGCAGTACTTC.

This clonotype was found a few times. This chain uses TRBV6-1 with TRBJ1-2, with TRBD1 matching over 9 bases. Germline CDR1 and CDR2: MNHNS and SASEGT. V lost 6 bases, J lost 4 bases, and 6 bases stayed unmatched. The CDR3 runs to 14 residues. Here the CDR3 reads CASRTDRGPYGYTF. Here the CDR3 DNA reads TGTGCCAGCAGGACGGACAGGGGCCCCTATGGCTACACCTTC.

This clonotype was seen many times. The chain couples TRBV29-1 to TRBJ2-5; D might be TRBD1 (6 bases). CDR1 SQVTM and CDR2 ANQGSEA come from the germline V gene. The CDR3 extends over 13 amino acids. Between the trimmed V and J ends, which lost 6 bases and 10 bases, there was a span of 21 bases. This chain's CDR3 is CSVPHRAERGQYF. The DNA for the CDR3 is TGCAGCGTGCCCCACAGGGCTGAAAGGGGCCAGTACTTC. Complete variable domain (other parts from reference TRBV29-1 and TRBJ2-5): SAVISQKPSRDICQRGTSLTIQCQVDSQVTMMFWYRQQPGQSLTLIATANQGSEATYESGFVIDKFPISRPNLTFSTLTVSNMSPEDSSIYLCSVPHRAERGQYFGPGTRLLVL.

The sample holds a few counts of this clonotype. V usage is TRBV20-1 and J usage is TRBJ2-7, with D perhaps matching TRBD2 (5 bases). With 0 bases removed from V and 2 bases from J, the gap between germline ends came to 17 bases. CDR3 size: 16 residues. Germline V CDR1 and CDR2: DFQATT, SNEGSKA (reference sequence). The CDR3 here is CSARDLGVFGTYEQYF. The CDR3, as DNA: TGCAGTGCTAGAGATCTCGGGGTCTTTGGAACCTACGAGCAGTACTTC.